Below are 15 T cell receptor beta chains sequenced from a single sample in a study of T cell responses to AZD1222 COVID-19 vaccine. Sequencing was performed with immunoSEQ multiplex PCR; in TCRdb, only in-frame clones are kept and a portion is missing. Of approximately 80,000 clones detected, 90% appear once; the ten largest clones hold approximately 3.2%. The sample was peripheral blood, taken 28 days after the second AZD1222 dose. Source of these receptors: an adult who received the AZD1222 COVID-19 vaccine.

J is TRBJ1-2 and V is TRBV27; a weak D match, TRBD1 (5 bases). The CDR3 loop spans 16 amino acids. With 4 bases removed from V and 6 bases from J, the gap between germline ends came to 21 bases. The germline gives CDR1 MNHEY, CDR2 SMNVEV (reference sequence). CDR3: CASSSRNTGARDGYTF. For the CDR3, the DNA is TGTGCCAGCAGTTCCCGGAACACTGGGGCGCGAGATGGCTACACCTTC.

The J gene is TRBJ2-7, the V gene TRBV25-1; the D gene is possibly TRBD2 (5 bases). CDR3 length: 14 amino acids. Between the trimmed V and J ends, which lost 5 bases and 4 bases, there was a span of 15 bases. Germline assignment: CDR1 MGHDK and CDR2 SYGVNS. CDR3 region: CASSLDSNTYEQYF. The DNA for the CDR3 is TGTGCCAGCAGTCTGGACTCTAACACTTACGAGCAGTACTTC.

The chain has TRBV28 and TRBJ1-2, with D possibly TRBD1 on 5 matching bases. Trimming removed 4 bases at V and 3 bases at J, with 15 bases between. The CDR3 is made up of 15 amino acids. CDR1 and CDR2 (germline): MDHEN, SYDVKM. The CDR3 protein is CASSSEFRVDYGYTF. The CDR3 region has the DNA TGTGCCAGCAGTTCCGAATTCAGGGTCGACTATGGCTACACCTTC.

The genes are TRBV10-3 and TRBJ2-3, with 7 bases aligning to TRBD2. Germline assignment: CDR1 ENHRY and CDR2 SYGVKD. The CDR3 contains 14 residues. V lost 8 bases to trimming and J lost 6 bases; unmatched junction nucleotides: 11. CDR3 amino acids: CAISIGEGIDTQYF. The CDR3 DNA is TGTGCCATCTCTATCGGGGAGGGAATTGATACGCAGTATTTT.

CDR3 bases: TGTGCCAGCAGCTTAGAAGGTCCGGGCTACACTGAAGCTTTCTTT. Amino acids: CASSLEGPGYTEAFF. The rearrangement joins TRBV7-6 to TRBJ1-1; D is uncertain. Germline V gene data show CDR1 as SGHVS and CDR2 as FNYEAQ. The CDR3 runs to 15 residues. The ends were cut back, 1 base at V and 3 bases at J, with 12 bases in the middle.

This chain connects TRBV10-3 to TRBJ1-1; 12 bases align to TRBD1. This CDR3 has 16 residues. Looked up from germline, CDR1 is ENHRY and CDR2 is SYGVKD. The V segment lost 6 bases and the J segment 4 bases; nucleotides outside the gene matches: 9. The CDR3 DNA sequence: TGTGCCATCAGGGAAATGGGACAGGGGGCTGGCACTGAAGCTTTCTTT. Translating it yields CAIREMGQGAGTEAFF.

The CDR3 sequence: CAWKAPGTSTDTQYF. The CDR3 region has the DNA TGTGCCTGGAAAGCACCCGGGACTAGCACAGATACGCAGTATTTT. The chain recombines TRBV30 with TRBJ2-3, with D maybe TRBD2 (6 bases). Germline CDR1 is GTSNPN and CDR2 is SVGIG (reference sequence). The germline V and J ends were trimmed by 4 bases and 0 bases, with 14 bases remaining between them. The CDR3 length is 15 residues.

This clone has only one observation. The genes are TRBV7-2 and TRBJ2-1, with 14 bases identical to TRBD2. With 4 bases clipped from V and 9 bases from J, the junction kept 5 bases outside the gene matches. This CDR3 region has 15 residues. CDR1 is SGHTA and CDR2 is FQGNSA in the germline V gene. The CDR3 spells CASSSGLAGVGEQFF. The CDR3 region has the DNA TGTGCCAGCAGCTCGGGACTAGCGGGAGTAGGTGAGCAGTTCTTC. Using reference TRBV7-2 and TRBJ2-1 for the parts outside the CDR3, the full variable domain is GAGVSQSPSNKVTEKGKDVELRCDPISGHTALYWYRQSLGQGLEFLIYFQGNSAPDKSGLPSDRFSAERTGGSVSTLTIQRTQQEDSAVYLCASSSGLAGVGEQFFGPGTRLTVL.

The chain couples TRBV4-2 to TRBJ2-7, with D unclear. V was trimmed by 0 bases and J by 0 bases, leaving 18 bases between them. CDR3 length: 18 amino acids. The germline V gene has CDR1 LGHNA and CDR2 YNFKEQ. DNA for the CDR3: TGTGCCAGCAGCCAAGATCCTGCCGCGCGGTGGATCTCCTACGAGCAGTACTTC. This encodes CASSQDPAARWISYEQYF.

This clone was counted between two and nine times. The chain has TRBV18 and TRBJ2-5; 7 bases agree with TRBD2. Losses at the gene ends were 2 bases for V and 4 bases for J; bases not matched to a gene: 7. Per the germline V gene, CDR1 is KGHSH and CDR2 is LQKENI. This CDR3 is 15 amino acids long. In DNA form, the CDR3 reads TGTGCCAGCTCACCATCGTGGGGGGGATCAGAGACCCAGTACTTC. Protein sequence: CASSPSWGGSETQYF.

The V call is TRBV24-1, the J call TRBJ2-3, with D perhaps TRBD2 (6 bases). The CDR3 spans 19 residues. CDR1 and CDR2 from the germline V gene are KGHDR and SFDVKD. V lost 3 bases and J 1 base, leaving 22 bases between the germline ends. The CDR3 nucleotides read TGTGCCACCAGTGATCCCTCAGGGACGGGCGGGACCCGCACAGATACGCAGTATTTT. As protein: CATSDPSGTGGTRTDTQYF.

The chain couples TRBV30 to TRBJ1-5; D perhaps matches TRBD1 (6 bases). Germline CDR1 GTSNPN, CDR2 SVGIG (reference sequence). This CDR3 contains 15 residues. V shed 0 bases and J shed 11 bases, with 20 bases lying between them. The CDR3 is CAWSVLGAGDGTQHF. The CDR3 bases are TGTGCCTGGAGTGTACTGGGGGCGGGGGATGGTACCCAGCATTTT.

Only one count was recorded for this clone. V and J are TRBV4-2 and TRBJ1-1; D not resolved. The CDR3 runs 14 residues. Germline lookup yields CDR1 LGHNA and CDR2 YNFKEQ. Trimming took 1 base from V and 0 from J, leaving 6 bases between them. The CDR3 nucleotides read TGTGCCAGCAGCCAAGTCCAGTTGAACACTGAAGCTTTCTTT. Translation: CASSQVQLNTEAFF.

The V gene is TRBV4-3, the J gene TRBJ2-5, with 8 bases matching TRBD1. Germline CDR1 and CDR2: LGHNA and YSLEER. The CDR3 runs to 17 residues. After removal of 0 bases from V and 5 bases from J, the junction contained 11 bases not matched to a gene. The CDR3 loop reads CASSQEGFRGLGETQYF. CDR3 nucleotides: TGCGCCAGCAGCCAAGAAGGGTTCAGGGGGCTTGGGGAGACCCAGTACTTC.

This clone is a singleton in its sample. Here the CDR3 reads CASSSGTNYGYTF. In DNA form, the CDR3 reads TGTGCCAGCAGCTCAGGGACAAACTATGGCTACACCTTC. The V and J genes are TRBV5-6 and TRBJ1-2; the D gene is possibly TRBD1 (6 bases). V lost 3 bases, J lost 2 bases, and 8 bases lay in between. Germline lookup yields CDR1 SGHDT and CDR2 YYEEEE. The CDR3 contains 13 residues.